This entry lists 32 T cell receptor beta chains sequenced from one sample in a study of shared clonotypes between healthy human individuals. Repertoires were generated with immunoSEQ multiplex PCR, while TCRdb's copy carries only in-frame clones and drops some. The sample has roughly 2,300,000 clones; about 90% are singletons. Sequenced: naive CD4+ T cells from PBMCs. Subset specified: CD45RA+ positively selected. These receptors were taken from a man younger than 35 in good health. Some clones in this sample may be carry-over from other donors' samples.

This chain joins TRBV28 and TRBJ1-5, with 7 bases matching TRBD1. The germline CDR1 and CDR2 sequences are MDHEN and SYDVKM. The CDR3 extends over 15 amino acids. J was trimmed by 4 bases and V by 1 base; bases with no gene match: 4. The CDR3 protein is CASSLLAGGNQPQHF. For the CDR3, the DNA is TGTGCCAGCAGTTTATTGGCAGGGGGGAATCAGCCCCAGCATTTT.

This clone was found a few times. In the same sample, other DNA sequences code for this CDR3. The CDR3 sequence is CASSEPGNQPQHF. The CDR3 bases are TGTGCCAGCAGTGAACCGGGGAATCAGCCCCAGCATTTT. The J gene is TRBJ1-5, the V gene TRBV6-1; no definite D call. Per germline, CDR1 MNHNS and CDR2 SASEGT. CDR3 length: 13 residues. V lost 2 bases to trimming and J lost 4 bases, with 6 bases between them.

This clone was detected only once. In DNA, the CDR3 is TGTGCCAGCAGCTTATCTAGCGGATGGAACACCGGGGAGCTGTTTTTT. It translates to CASSLSSGWNTGELFF. The rearrangement joins TRBV7-9 to TRBJ2-2; 7 bases are shared with TRBD2. Looked up from germline, CDR1 is SEHNR and CDR2 is FQNEAQ (reference sequence). Germline trimming cut 2 bases from V and 1 base from J; bases unmatched to any gene: 4. The CDR3 runs to 16 residues.

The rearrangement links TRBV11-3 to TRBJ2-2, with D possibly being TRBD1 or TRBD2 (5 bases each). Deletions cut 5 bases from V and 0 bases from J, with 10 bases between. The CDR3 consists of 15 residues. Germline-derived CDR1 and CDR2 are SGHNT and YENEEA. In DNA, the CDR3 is TGTGCCAGCAGCGGCCGGGGCGCGAACACCGGGGAGCTGTTTTTT. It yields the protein CASSGRGANTGELFF.

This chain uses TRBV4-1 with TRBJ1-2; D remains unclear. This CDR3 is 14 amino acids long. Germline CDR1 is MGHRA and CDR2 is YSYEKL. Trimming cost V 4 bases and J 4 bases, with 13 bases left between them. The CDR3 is CASSRTEGGYGYTF. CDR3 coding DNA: TGCGCCAGCAGCCGGACGGAGGGCGGCTATGGCTACACCTTC.

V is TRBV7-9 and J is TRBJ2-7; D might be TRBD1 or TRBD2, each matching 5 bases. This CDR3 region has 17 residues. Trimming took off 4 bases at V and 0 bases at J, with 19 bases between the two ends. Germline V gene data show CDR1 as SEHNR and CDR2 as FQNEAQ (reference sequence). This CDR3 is CASSYRAGTAASYEQYF. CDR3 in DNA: TGTGCCAGCAGCTACCGCGCCGGGACCGCCGCCTCCTACGAGCAGTACTTC.

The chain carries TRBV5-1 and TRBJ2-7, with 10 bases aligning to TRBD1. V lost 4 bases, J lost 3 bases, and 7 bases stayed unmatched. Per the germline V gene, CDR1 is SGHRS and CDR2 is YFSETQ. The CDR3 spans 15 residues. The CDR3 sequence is CASSHGTGELYEQYF. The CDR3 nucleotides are TGCGCCAGCAGCCACGGGACAGGGGAGCTCTACGAGCAGTACTTC.

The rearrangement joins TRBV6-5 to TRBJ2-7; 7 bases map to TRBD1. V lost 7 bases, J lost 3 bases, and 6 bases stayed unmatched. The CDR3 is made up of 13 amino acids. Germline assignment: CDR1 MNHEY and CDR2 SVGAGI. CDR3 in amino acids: CASTTTGSYEQYF. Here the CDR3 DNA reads TGTGCCAGCACGACGACAGGGAGCTACGAGCAGTACTTC.

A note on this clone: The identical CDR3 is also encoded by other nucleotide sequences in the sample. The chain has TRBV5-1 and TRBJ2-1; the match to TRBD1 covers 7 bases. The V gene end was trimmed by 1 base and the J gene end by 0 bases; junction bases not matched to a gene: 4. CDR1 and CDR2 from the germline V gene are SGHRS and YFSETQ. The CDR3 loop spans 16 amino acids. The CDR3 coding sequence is TGCGCCAGCAGCTTGAGACAGGGAAGCTCCTACAATGAGCAGTTCTTC. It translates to CASSLRQGSSYNEQFF.

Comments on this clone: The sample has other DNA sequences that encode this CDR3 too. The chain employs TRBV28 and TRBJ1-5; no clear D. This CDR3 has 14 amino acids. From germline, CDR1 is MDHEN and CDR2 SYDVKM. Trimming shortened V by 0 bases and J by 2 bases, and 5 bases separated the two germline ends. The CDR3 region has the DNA TGTGCCAGCAGTTTATGGGAGGGCAATCAGCCCCAGCATTTT. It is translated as CASSLWEGNQPQHF. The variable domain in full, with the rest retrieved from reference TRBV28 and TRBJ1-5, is DVKVTQSSRYLVKRTGEKVFLECVQDMDHENMFWYRQDPGLGLRLIYFSYDVKMKEKGDIPEGYSVSREKKERFSLILESASTNQTSMYLCASSLWEGNQPQHFGDGTRLSIL.

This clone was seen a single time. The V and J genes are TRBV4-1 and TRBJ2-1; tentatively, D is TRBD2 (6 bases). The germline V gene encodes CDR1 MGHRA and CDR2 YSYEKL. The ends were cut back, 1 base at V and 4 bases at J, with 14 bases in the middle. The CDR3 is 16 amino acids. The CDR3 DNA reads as TGCGCCAGCAGCCAAGGAGGATGGACTACGTACAATGAGCAGTTCTTC. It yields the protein CASSQGGWTTYNEQFF.

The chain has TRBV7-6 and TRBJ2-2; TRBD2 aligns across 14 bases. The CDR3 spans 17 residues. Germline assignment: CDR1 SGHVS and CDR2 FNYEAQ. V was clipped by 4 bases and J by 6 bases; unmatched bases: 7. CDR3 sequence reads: CASSSRLAGGPSGELFF. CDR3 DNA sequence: TGTGCCAGCAGCTCCCGACTAGCGGGAGGGCCCTCCGGGGAGCTGTTTTTT.

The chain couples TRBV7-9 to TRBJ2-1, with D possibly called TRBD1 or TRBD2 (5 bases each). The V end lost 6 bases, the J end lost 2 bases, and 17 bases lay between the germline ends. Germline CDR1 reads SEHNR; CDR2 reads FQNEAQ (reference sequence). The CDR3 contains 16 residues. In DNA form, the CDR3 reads TGTGCCAGCAGGGGGACGAAGGACCAAACCTACAATGAGCAGTTCTTC. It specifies CASRGTKDQTYNEQFF.

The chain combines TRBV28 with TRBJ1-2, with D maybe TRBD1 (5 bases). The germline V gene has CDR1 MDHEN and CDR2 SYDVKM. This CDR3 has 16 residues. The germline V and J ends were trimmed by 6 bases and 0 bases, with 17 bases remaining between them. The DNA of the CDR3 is TGTGCCAGCAGCCACCGGGGGACCTTTTCTAACTATGGCTACACCTTC. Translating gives CASSHRGTFSNYGYTF.

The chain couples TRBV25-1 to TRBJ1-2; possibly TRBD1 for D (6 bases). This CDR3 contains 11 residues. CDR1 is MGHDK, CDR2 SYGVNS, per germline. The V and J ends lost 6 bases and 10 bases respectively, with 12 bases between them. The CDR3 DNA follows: TGTGCCAGCAGCGAGGACAGCTTCTACACCTTC. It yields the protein CASSEDSFYTF.

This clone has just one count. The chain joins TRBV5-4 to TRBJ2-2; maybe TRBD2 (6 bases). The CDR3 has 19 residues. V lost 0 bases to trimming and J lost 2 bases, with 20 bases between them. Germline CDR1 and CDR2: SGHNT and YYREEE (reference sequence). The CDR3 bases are TGTGCCAGCAGCTTGGTGTGGGCTAGCGCCGAAAGTAACACCGGGGAGCTGTTTTTT. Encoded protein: CASSLVWASAESNTGELFF.

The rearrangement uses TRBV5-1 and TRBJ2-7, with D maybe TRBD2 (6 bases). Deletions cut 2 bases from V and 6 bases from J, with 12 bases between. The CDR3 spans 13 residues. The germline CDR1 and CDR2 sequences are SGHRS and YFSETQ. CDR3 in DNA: TGCGCCAGCAGCTTACGGCGGGAACTCGAGCAGTACTTC. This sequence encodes CASSLRRELEQYF.

CDR3 in DNA: TGTGCCAGCACCATGGGGGGGACAGGAGGACTCGAGCAGTACTTC. This sequence encodes CASTMGGTGGLEQYF. The rearrangement uses TRBV11-2 and TRBJ2-7, with D perhaps matching TRBD1 (8 bases). Trimming stripped 7 bases from V and 6 bases from J, with 22 bases between. There are 15 residues in the CDR3. Germline V CDR1 and CDR2: SGHAT, FQNNGV.

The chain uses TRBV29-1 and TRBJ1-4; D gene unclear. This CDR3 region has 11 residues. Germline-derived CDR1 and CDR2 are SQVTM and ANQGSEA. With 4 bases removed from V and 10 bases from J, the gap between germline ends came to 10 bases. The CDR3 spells CSVVLLGKLFF. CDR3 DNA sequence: TGCAGCGTTGTCCTCCTAGGAAAACTGTTTTTT.

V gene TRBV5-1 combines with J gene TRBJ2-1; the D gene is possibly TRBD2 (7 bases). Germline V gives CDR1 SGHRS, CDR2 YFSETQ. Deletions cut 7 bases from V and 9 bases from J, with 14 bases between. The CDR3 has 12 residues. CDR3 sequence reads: CASRREGGEQFF. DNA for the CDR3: TGCGCCAGCCGGAGGGAGGGGGGTGAGCAGTTCTTC. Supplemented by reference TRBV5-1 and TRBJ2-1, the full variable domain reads KAGVTQTPRYLIKTRGQQVTLSCSPISGHRSVSWYQQTPGQGLQFLFEYFSETQRNKGNFPGRFSGRQFSNSRSEMNVSTLELGDSALYLCASRREGGEQFFGPGTRLTVL.

The CDR3 DNA reads as TGTGCCAGCAGCCAAAGCGGGAAGGAGCTGTTTTTT. Protein sequence: CASSQSGKELFF. This chain uses TRBV7-3 with TRBJ2-2, with TRBD2 identical over 7 bases. The CDR3 has 12 residues. CDR1 SGHTA and CDR2 FQGTGA come from the germline V gene. V was pared by 5 bases and J by 10 bases, with 4 bases of the junction left unmatched.

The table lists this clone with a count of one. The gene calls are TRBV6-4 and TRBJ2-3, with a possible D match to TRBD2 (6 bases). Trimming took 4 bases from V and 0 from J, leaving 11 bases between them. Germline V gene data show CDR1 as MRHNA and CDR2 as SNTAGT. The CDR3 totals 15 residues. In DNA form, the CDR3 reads TGTGCCAGCAGTGCCTGGGCGGGAAGCACAGATACGCAGTATTTT. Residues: CASSAWAGSTDTQYF.

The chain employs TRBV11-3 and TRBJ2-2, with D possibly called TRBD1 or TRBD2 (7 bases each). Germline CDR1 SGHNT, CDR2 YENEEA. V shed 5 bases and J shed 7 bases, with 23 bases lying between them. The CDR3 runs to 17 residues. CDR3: CASSPLRGGRTIGELFF. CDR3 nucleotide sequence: TGTGCCAGCAGCCCACTCAGGGGGGGCAGAACAATCGGGGAGCTGTTTTTT.

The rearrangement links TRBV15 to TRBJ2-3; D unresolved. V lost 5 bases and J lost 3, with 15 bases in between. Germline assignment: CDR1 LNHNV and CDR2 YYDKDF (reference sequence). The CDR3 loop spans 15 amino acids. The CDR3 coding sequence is TGTGCCACCAGCGCCGGCCCTTCCGGAACAGATACGCAGTATTTT. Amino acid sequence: CATSAGPSGTDTQYF.

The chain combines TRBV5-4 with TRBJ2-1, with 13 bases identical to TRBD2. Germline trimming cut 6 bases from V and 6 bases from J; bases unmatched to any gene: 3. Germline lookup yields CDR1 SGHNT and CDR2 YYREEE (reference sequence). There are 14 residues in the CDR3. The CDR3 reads CASMGLAGPNEQFF. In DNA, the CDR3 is TGTGCCAGCATGGGACTAGCGGGGCCCAATGAGCAGTTCTTC.

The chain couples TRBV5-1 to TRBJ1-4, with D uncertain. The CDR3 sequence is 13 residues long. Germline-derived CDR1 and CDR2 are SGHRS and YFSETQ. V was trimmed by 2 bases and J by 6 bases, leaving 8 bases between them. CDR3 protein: CASSFSPDEKLFF. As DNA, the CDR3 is TGCGCCAGCAGCTTCTCCCCAGATGAAAAACTGTTTTTT.

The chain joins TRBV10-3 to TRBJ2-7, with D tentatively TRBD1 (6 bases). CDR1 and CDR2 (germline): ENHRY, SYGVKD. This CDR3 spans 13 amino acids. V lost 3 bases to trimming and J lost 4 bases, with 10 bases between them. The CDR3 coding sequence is TGTGCCATCAGTGAAGGACAGCATTACGAGCAGTACTTC. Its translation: CAISEGQHYEQYF.

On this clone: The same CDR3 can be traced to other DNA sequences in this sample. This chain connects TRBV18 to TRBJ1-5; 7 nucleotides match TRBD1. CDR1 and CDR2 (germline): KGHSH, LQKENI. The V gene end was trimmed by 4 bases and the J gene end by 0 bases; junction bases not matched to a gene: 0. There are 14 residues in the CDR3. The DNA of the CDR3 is TGTGCCAGCTCACAGGGGGCTAGCAATCAGCCCCAGCATTTT. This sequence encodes CASSQGASNQPQHF.

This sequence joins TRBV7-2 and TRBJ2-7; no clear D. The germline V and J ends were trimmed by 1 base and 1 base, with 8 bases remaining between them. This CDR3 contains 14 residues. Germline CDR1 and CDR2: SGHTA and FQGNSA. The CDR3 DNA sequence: TGTGCCAGCAGCTTAGTGGATTGGTCCTACGAGCAGTACTTC. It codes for CASSLVDWSYEQYF.

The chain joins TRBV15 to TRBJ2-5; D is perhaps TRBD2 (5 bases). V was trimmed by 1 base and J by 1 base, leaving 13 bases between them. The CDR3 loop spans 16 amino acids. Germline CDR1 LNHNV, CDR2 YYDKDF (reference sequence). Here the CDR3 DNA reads TGTGCCACCAGCAGAGCCCGGCTAGCCAGCCAAGAGACCCAGTACTTC. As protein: CATSRARLASQETQYF.

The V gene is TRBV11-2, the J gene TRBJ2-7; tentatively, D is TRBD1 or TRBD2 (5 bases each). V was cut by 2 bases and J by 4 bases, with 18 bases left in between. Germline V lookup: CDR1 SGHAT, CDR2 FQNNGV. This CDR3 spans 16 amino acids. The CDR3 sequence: CASSLTMGDLRYEQYF. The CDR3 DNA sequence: TGTGCCAGCAGCTTAACTATGGGGGACCTCCGGTACGAGCAGTACTTC. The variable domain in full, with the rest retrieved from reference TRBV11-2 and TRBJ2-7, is EAGVAQSPRYKIIEKRQSVAFWCNPISGHATLYWYQQILGQGPKLLIQFQNNGVVDDSQLPKDRFSAERLKGVDSTLKIQPAKLEDSAVYLCASSLTMGDLRYEQYFGPGTRLTVT.

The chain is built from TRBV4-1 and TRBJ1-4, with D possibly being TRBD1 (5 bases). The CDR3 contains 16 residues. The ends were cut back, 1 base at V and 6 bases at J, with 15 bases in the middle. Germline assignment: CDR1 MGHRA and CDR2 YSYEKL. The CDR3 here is CASSQVLSQGDEKLFF. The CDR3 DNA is TGCGCCAGCAGCCAAGTTTTGAGCCAGGGCGATGAAAAACTGTTTTTT.